One and the same sample provided the 12 T cell receptor beta chains below, sequenced in a study of CXCR3-negative and CXCR3-positive naive CD8 T cells. The authors prepared UMI-labeled TRB cDNA libraries by 5' RACE. TCRdb re-called the 5' RACE reads; every CDR3 protein appears as one record, without DNA. Recorded here are some 54,000 distinct CDR3 sequences; the top ten clones represent 0.5% to 0.6%. Findings of the study overall: TRB CDR3 hydrophobicity was greater in CXCR3-positive naive cells than in CXCR3-negative naive cells.

No antigen has been assigned to these receptors. Sequencing input: naive CXCR3+ CD8+ T cells from blood. Subset meaning: CD45RO-CCR7+CD27+CD95- naive CD8+ T cells expressing CXCR3 (TNR3+). These receptors originate from a human donor in good health. Some clones in this sample may be carry-over from other donors' samples.

The J gene is TRBJ1-1, the V gene TRBV29-1; the TCRdb D gene call, TRBD1, has no DNA to confirm it. Germline loops: CDR1 SQVTM, CDR2 ANQGSEA. This CDR3 is built from 12 residues. This CDR3 is CSVGTLNTEAFF.

J is TRBJ1-3 and V is TRBV7-9. The CDR3 extends over 14 amino acids. Germline V gene sequence: CDR1 SEHNR, CDR2 FQNEAQ (reference sequence). This CDR3 is CASTVLDSGNTIYF.

The rearrangement uses TRBV6-2 or TRBV6-3 and TRBJ2-7; as DNA is missing, the TRBD1 call by TCRdb cannot be tested. This CDR3 spans 13 amino acids. Germline V gives CDR1 MNHEY, CDR2 SVGEGT. The CDR3 region is CASEGGRTYEQYF.

The J gene is TRBJ2-1, the V gene TRBV6-6; lacking DNA, the TRBD2 call made by TCRdb goes unchecked. The CDR3 extends over 12 amino acids. Germline lookup yields CDR1 MNHNY and CDR2 SVGAGI (reference sequence). Here the CDR3 reads CASGFLAFEQFF.

The V gene is TRBV3-1, the J gene TRBJ2-1. CDR1 is LGHDT, CDR2 YNNKEL, per germline (reference sequence). The CDR3 extends over 15 amino acids. The CDR3 loop reads CASSQDHGDGNEQFF.

V is TRBV12-3 or TRBV12-4 and J is TRBJ2-3; TCRdb returns TRBD1, unconfirmable since there is no DNA. The CDR3 extends over 15 amino acids. CDR3: CASSPRQGSTDTQYF.

The CDR3 loop reads CASSSLYLQETQYF. The rearrangement uses TRBV7-9 and TRBJ2-5. The CDR3 totals 14 residues. CDR1 and CDR2 from the germline V gene are SEHNR and FQNEAQ (reference sequence).

The chain is built from TRBV5-1 and TRBJ2-1; TCRdb's assignment of TRBD1 cannot be checked, as there is no DNA. The CDR3 has 17 amino acids. CDR1 is SGHRS, CDR2 YFSETQ, per germline. This chain's CDR3 is CASSLPPGQGAVNEQFF.

The rearrangement joins TRBV7-3 to TRBJ1-2; no DNA is available, so the TRBD1 call from TCRdb remains unchecked. Germline values: CDR1 SGHTA, CDR2 FQGTGA. The CDR3 covers 14 residues. CDR3 sequence: CASSLTAGDYGYTF. Full variable domain (missing parts from reference TRBV7-3 and TRBJ1-2): GAGVSQTPSNKVTEKGKYVELRCDPISGHTALYWYRQSLGQGPEFLIYFQGTGAADDSGLPNDRFFAVRPEGSVSTLKIQRTERGDSAVYLCASSLTAGDYGYTFGSGTRLTVV.

This chain joins TRBV4-3 and TRBJ2-1; the D gene TCRdb calls, TRBD1, cannot be checked with no DNA. Germline-derived CDR1 and CDR2 are LGHNA and YSLEER. The CDR3 is 15 amino acids. CDR3 sequence reads: CASSQDRTGVAEQFF.

The rearrangement joins TRBV7-3 to TRBJ2-3; there is no DNA to check the TCRdb D call of TRBD1. CDR3 size: 12 residues. Germline V gene data show CDR1 as SGHTA and CDR2 as FQGTGA. CDR3 region: CASSLQGDTQYF.

CDR3 loop: CASSVALNTEAFF. V usage is TRBV9 and J usage is TRBJ1-1. This CDR3 is 13 amino acids long. Germline assignment: CDR1 SGDLS and CDR2 YYNGEE.